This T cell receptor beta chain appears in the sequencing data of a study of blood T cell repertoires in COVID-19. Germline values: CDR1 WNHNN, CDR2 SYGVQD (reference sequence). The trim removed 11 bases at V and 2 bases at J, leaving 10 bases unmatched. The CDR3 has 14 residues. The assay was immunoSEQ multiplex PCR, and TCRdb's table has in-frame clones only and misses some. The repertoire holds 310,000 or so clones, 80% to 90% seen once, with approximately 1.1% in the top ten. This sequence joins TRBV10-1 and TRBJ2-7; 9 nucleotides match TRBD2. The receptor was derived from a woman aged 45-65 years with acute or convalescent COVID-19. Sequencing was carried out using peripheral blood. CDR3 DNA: TGCGCCGGTCCCGCTAGCGGGGTTGCCTACGAGCAGTACGTC. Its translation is CAGPASGVAYEQYV.